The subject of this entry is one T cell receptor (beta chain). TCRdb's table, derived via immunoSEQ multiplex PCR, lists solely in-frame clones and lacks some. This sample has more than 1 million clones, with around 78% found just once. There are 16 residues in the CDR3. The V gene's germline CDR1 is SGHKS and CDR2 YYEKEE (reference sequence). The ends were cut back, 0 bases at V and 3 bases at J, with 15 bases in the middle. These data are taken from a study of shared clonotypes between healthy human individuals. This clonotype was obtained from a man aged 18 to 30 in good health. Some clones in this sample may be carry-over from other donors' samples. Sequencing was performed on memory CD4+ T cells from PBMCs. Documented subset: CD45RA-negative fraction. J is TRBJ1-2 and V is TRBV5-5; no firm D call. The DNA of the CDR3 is TGTGCCAGCAGCTTGGTAGGTGGGAGAGGGCACTATGGCTACACCTTC. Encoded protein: CASSLVGGRGHYGYTF.